One sample yielded the 10 T cell receptor beta chains listed below, sequenced in a study of T cell repertoires in cytomegalovirus infection. Their antigen targets remain unknown. Each CDR3 protein gets one entry after TCRdb re-called the reads with MiXCR. The table lists 750,000 to 900,000 distinct CDR3 sequences, almost 30% of them singletons. Here the sequenced sample was cultured CD8+ T cells from PBMCs, taken from culture after CMV antigen stimulation. All receptors derive from a human donor in good health (CMV status not recorded). Some clones in this sample may be carry-over from other donors' samples.

V gene TRBV5-6 combines with J gene TRBJ1-5; possibly TRBD1 for D (6 bases). Germline CDR1 SGHDT, CDR2 YYEEEE. Trimming took off 0 bases at V and 5 bases at J, with 15 bases between the two ends. This CDR3 is 16 amino acids long. The CDR3: CASSLEAGAGDQPQHF. CDR3 DNA sequence: TGTGCCAGCAGCTTGGAAGCAGGGGCGGGAGATCAGCCCCAGCATTTT.

This clonotype was counted at least ten times. The rearrangement links TRBV7-9 to TRBJ2-5, with no clear D. Trimming stripped 11 bases from V and 1 base from J, with 8 bases between. The germline V gene has CDR1 SEHNR and CDR2 FQNEAQ (reference sequence). This CDR3 region has 11 residues. CDR3 residues: CAVRPQETQYF. Here the CDR3 DNA reads TGTGCCGTAAGGCCCCAAGAGACCCAGTACTTC.

The chain has TRBV6-5 and TRBJ2-1; TRBD2 matches at 8 bases. The CDR3 loop spans 15 amino acids. The germline V gene has CDR1 MNHEY and CDR2 SVGAGI. V lost 3 bases to trimming and J lost 6 bases; unmatched junction nucleotides: 7. The CDR3: CASSYGSGVLNEQFF. The CDR3 bases are TGTGCCAGCAGTTATGGTAGCGGGGTCCTCAATGAGCAGTTCTTC.

This clonotype was seen at least ten times. This chain connects TRBV7-2 to TRBJ2-5; D perhaps matches TRBD2 (6 bases). Per the germline V gene, CDR1 is SGHTA and CDR2 is FQGNSA. The V gene lost 7 bases and the J gene lost 0 bases, with 18 bases spanning the gap. CDR3 length: 16 amino acids. CDR3 coding DNA: TGTGCCAGCACCCTAGGGATTAGCGGATACCAAGAGACCCAGTACTTC. Protein sequence: CASTLGISGYQETQYF. Together with reference TRBV7-2 and TRBJ2-5, the CDR3 gives the full variable domain: GAGVSQSPSNKVTEKGKDVELRCDPISGHTALYWYRQSLGQGLEFLIYFQGNSAPDKSGLPSDRFSAERTGGSVSTLTIQRTQQEDSAVYLCASTLGISGYQETQYFGPGTRLLVL.

The sample holds a few counts of this clonotype. CDR3 bases: TGTGCCAGCACCCATACGGTCTCCTCCTACAATGAGCAGTTCTTC. Protein product: CASTHTVSSYNEQFF. The genes are TRBV27 and TRBJ2-1; the D is unclear. V lost 7 bases and J 0 bases, leaving 13 bases between the germline ends. The CDR3 is 15 amino acids. Germline CDR1 MNHEY, CDR2 SMNVEV (reference sequence).

This clonotype has more than one count but fewer than ten. The J gene is TRBJ1-2, the V gene TRBV7-9; maybe TRBD1 (5 bases). The CDR3 contains 13 residues. Trimming removed 5 bases from V and 8 bases from J, with 15 bases in between. The V gene's germline CDR1 is SEHNR and CDR2 FQNEAQ (reference sequence). The DNA for the CDR3 is TGTGCCAGCAGCCTAGGGGCTGCGGTGGGCTACACCTTC. Translation gives CASSLGAAVGYTF.

The rearrangement joins TRBV27 to TRBJ2-6; D is ambiguous. The CDR3 has 15 residues. V was cut by 8 bases and J by 0 bases, with 11 bases left in between. Germline CDR1 MNHEY, CDR2 SMNVEV (reference sequence). The CDR3 DNA follows: TGTGCCAGCCAGACCGTTCGCTCTGGGGCCAACGTCCTGACTTTC. Its translation: CASQTVRSGANVLTF.

This clonotype was recorded at least ten times. For the CDR3, the DNA is TGTGCCAGCAGCTCTCGACAGGTAGCCTACAATGAGCAGTTCTTC. Translated, it gives CASSSRQVAYNEQFF. This sequence joins TRBV7-6 and TRBJ2-1; a possible D gene is TRBD1 (6 bases). CDR1 SGHVS and CDR2 FNYEAQ come from the germline V gene. The CDR3 has 15 amino acids. V gave up 4 bases and J gave up 2 bases, with 12 bases separating them.

This sequence joins TRBV6-1 and TRBJ2-7; 7 nucleotides align to TRBD1. The CDR3 contains 12 residues. Unmatched junction bases numbered 4, after V lost 5 bases and J lost 6 bases. CDR1 is MNHNS, CDR2 SASEGT, per germline. CDR3 bases: TGTGCCAGCAGTCCGACAGGGACCGAGCAGTACGTC. Its translation: CASSPTGTEQYV.

Ten or more counts support this clonotype. The rearrangement uses TRBV7-6 and TRBJ1-1; 8 bases fit TRBD1. Trimming at V came to 4 bases and at J to 1 base, leaving 2 bases not matched to a gene. Per the germline V gene, CDR1 is SGHVS and CDR2 is FNYEAQ. This CDR3 is 14 amino acids long. The CDR3 is CASSSDRENTEAFF. DNA for the CDR3: TGTGCCAGCAGCTCGGACAGGGAGAACACTGAAGCTTTCTTT. The full variable domain, rest sourced from reference TRBV7-6 and TRBJ1-1, is GAGVSQSPRYKVTKRGQDVALRCDPISGHVSLYWYRQALGQGPEFLTYFNYEAQQDKSGLPNDRFSAERPEGSISTLTIQRTEQRDSAMYRCASSSDRENTEAFFGQGTRLTVV.